The 25 T cell receptor beta chains presented below share a single source sample, sequenced in a study of cytomegalovirus exposure and HLA in healthy donors. PCR employed 60 Vbeta and 13 Jbeta primers. Libraries were prepared by immunoSEQ multiplex PCR; TCRdb keeps only in-frame clonotypes and omits some of them. The table has 200,000 to 250,000 clones, 76% seen once. Sequencing was performed on PBMCs. These receptors were obtained from a man younger than 35 in good health and CMV-seronegative.

This clone was seen a handful of times. The genes are TRBV25-1 and TRBJ2-1, with TRBD1 matching over 10 bases. The J segment lost 3 bases and the V segment lost 5 bases, leaving 7 bases of the junction unmatched. CDR1 is MGHDK and CDR2 is SYGVNS in the germline V gene. The CDR3 runs to 16 residues. Here the CDR3 reads CASSWGWTGGYNEQFF. CDR3 in DNA: TGTGCCAGCAGTTGGGGGTGGACAGGGGGCTACAATGAGCAGTTCTTC.

The chain has TRBV5-1 and TRBJ2-1, with TRBD2 identical over 9 bases. V dropped 0 bases and J dropped 8; count of bases not matched to a gene: 6. Germline assignment: CDR1 SGHRS and CDR2 YFSETQ. This CDR3 comprises 15 residues. CDR3 amino acids: CASSLEGGRVDEQFF. In nucleotides, the CDR3 is TGCGCCAGCAGCTTGGAAGGCGGGAGGGTCGATGAGCAGTTCTTC.

The rearrangement joins TRBV18 to TRBJ2-7, with D maybe TRBD1 (5 bases). CDR1 is KGHSH, CDR2 LQKENI, per germline. V lost 6 bases and J 5 bases, leaving 14 bases between the germline ends. This CDR3 spans 13 amino acids. CDR3 in DNA: TGTGCCAGCTCCCGCTCAGGGAACCACGAGCAGTACTTC. This sequence encodes CASSRSGNHEQYF.

This chain links TRBV7-2 with TRBJ2-1, with no clear D. This CDR3 comprises 16 residues. V lost 2 bases, J lost 5 bases, and 16 bases lay in between. Per germline, CDR1 SGHTA and CDR2 FQGNSA. The CDR3 DNA reads as TGTGCCAGCAGCTTATCTCCTTTGACTCACCACAATGAGCAGTTCTTC. It yields the protein CASSLSPLTHHNEQFF.

The gene calls are TRBV7-9 and TRBJ1-2; unclear D gene. V was shortened by 5 bases and J by 4 bases, with 20 bases between the two germline ends. From germline, CDR1 is SEHNR and CDR2 FQNEAQ (reference sequence). This CDR3 region has 16 residues. The CDR3 spells CASSPREGPYVYGYTF. The CDR3 nucleotides read TGTGCCAGCAGCCCCCGGGAGGGTCCGTATGTCTATGGCTACACCTTC.

This chain connects TRBV19 to TRBJ2-7; 9 nucleotides line up with TRBD1. Germline assignment: CDR1 LNHDA and CDR2 SQIVND (reference sequence). CDR3 length: 14 amino acids. The J segment lost 5 bases and the V segment lost 5 bases, leaving 7 bases of the junction unmatched. CDR3 DNA: TGTGCCAGTAGTCCACAGGGGGCGCGGGACGAGCAGTACTTC. Its translation is CASSPQGARDEQYF.

The chain has TRBV13 and TRBJ2-2, with 7 bases that match TRBD2. Unmatched junction bases numbered 6, after V lost 5 bases and J lost 0 bases. The germline V gene encodes CDR1 PRHDT and CDR2 FYEKMQ (reference sequence). This CDR3 has 16 amino acids. The CDR3 protein is CASSPGTISNTGELFF. Written as DNA, the CDR3 is TGTGCCAGCAGCCCAGGGACTATTTCGAACACCGGGGAGCTGTTTTTT.

The chain employs TRBV10-3 and TRBJ1-5; the D is unclear. Trimming removed 3 bases from V and 1 base from J, with 7 bases in between. This CDR3 has 14 residues. Germline CDR1 is ENHRY and CDR2 is SYGVKD. The CDR3 DNA reads as TGTGCCATCAGTGATCCTTCCAGCAATCAGCCCCAGCATTTT. Translation gives CAISDPSSNQPQHF.

V gene TRBV6-5 combines with J gene TRBJ2-3; D is perhaps TRBD2 (5 bases). CDR3 length equals 15 residues. Trimming left V 5 bases short and J 2 bases short, with 14 bases between. The V gene's germline CDR1 is MNHEY and CDR2 SVGAGI. CDR3 coding DNA: TGTGCCAGCAGTGCCGGAGGAATCGTCACAGATACGCAGTATTTT. It is translated as CASSAGGIVTDTQYF.

The chain carries TRBV5-1 and TRBJ2-3, with TRBD2 matching over 16 bases. V trimming: 4 bases; J trimming: 5 bases; junction bases outside the gene matches: 7. This CDR3 is 17 amino acids long. CDR1 and CDR2 from the germline V gene are SGHRS and YFSETQ. This chain's CDR3 is CASSKGLAGGPGDTQYF. The CDR3 nucleotides read TGCGCCAGCAGCAAGGGACTAGCGGGAGGGCCGGGAGATACGCAGTATTTT.

DNA of the CDR3: TGTGCCATCAGTGAGTCCCCGGGACAGGGGGCTTTGGAAGCTTTCTTT. Amino acid sequence: CAISESPGQGALEAFF. The J gene is TRBJ1-1, the V gene TRBV10-3; 12 bases are a match to TRBD1. This CDR3 has 16 amino acids. Germline assignment: CDR1 ENHRY and CDR2 SYGVKD. V lost 0 bases to trimming and J lost 8 bases; unmatched junction nucleotides: 7.

The chain uses TRBV18 and TRBJ2-2; a weak D match, TRBD2 (7 bases). Deletions cut 0 bases from V and 4 bases from J, with 12 bases between. The CDR3 length is 16 residues. Looked up from germline, CDR1 is KGHSH and CDR2 is LQKENI. CDR3 residues: CASSPPRGASTGELFF. In nucleotides, the CDR3 is TGTGCCAGCTCACCACCCCGGGGGGCGAGCACCGGGGAGCTGTTTTTT.

The CDR3 coding sequence is TGTGCCAGCAGTACTAAGGTCCTCGTCGGCGGGAGTCGAGAGACCCAGTACTTC. Protein product: CASSTKVLVGGSRETQYF. This chain links TRBV27 with TRBJ2-5, with 7 bases that match TRBD2. V was clipped by 5 bases and J by 4 bases; unmatched bases: 19. Germline CDR1 is MNHEY and CDR2 is SMNVEV (reference sequence). The CDR3 is 18 residues long.

This clone was detected once. V gene TRBV9 combines with J gene TRBJ2-2; no clear D gene. The CDR3 spans 12 residues. CDR1 and CDR2 (germline): SGDLS, YYNGEE. The germline V and J ends were trimmed by 0 bases and 6 bases, with 3 bases remaining between them. CDR3 amino acids: CASSVGPGELFF. CDR3 coding DNA: TGTGCCAGCAGCGTAGGGCCCGGGGAGCTGTTTTTT. The whole variable domain, filled in from reference TRBV9 and TRBJ2-2, reads DSGVTQTPKHLITATGQRVTLRCSPRSGDLSVYWYQQSLDQGLQFLIQYYNGEERAKGNILERFSAQQFPDLHSELNLSSLELGDSALYFCASSVGPGELFFGEGSRLTVL.

V is TRBV6-1 and J is TRBJ2-5; no definite D call. The J call may be mistaken, given a closer DNA end match to TRBJ2-7. Germline V gene data show CDR1 as MNHNS and CDR2 as SASEGT. The CDR3 covers 14 residues. The CDR3 nucleotides are TGTGCCAGCAGTCCACGCCCGGGTACGTACGAGCAGTACTTC. This encodes CASSPRPGTYEQYF.

In this sample, this clone turned up once. The chain joins TRBV10-3 to TRBJ1-1; possibly TRBD1 for D (5 bases). Germline CDR1 is ENHRY and CDR2 is SYGVKD. There are 14 residues in the CDR3. Trimming cost V 4 bases and J 0 bases, with 9 bases left between them. This chain's CDR3 is CAISVTDMNTEAFF. The CDR3 DNA follows: TGTGCCATCAGTGTGACAGATATGAACACTGAAGCTTTCTTT.

In its sample, this clone was seen a few times. The gene calls are TRBV5-1 and TRBJ2-7; D is unresolved. Germline V gene data show CDR1 as SGHRS and CDR2 as YFSETQ. The CDR3 spans 14 residues. Trimming took 9 bases from V and 5 from J, leaving 21 bases between them. CDR3 in amino acids: CATSLEAGYNEQYF. The DNA for the CDR3 is TGCGCCACCTCACTTGAAGCAGGTTATAACGAGCAGTACTTC.

This clone was observed once. The chain joins TRBV5-4 to TRBJ2-7, with TRBD2 matching over 9 bases. This CDR3 has 15 amino acids. CDR1 is SGHNT, CDR2 YYREEE, per germline (reference sequence). J lost 2 bases, V lost 0 bases, and 3 bases had no gene match. CDR3 protein: CASSLASGVPYEQYF. The CDR3 DNA reads TGTGCCAGCAGCTTGGCTAGCGGGGTCCCCTACGAGCAGTACTTC.

The genes are TRBV10-1 and TRBJ2-6; the match to TRBD1 covers 7 bases. After removal of 6 bases from V and 0 bases from J, the junction contained 14 bases not matched to a gene. The CDR3 loop spans 19 amino acids. Germline V gene sequence: CDR1 WNHNN, CDR2 SYGVQD (reference sequence). The CDR3 nucleotides read TGCGCCAGCAGCCCAATCCGAGACAGGGAATTCTCTGGGGCCAACGTCCTGACTTTC. It yields the protein CASSPIRDREFSGANVLTF.

The genes are TRBV5-1 and TRBJ1-4; D is unclear. CDR1 is SGHRS, CDR2 YFSETQ, per germline. The CDR3 totals 13 residues. Deletions cut 7 bases from V and 7 bases from J, with 14 bases between. The CDR3, as DNA: TGCGCCAGCGCTATGATATATGGTGAAAAACTGTTTTTT. Translated, it gives CASAMIYGEKLFF.

This rearrangement joins TRBV28 to TRBJ2-7; D is perhaps TRBD1 (6 bases). V was clipped by 3 bases and J by 5 bases, with 14 bases between them. The CDR3 has 14 amino acids. In germline, CDR1 is MDHEN, CDR2 SYDVKM. CDR3 nucleotides: TGTGCCAGCAGTTTCGCAGGGGCTATCAACGAGCAGTACTTC. Its protein product is CASSFAGAINEQYF. The whole variable domain, remainder taken from reference TRBV28 and TRBJ2-7, is DVKVTQSSRYLVKRTGEKVFLECVQDMDHENMFWYRQDPGLGLRLIYFSYDVKMKEKGDIPEGYSVSREKKERFSLILESASTNQTSMYLCASSFAGAINEQYFGPGTRLTVT.

The chain uses TRBV29-1 and TRBJ2-1; 8 nucleotides align to TRBD2. The CDR3 has 15 residues. Germline V gives CDR1 SQVTM, CDR2 ANQGSEA. V shed 1 base and J 4 bases; nucleotides not matched to a gene: 6. The CDR3 reads CSVEGVAGKYNEQFF. The DNA of the CDR3 is TGCAGCGTTGAAGGGGTAGCGGGAAAATACAATGAGCAGTTCTTC.

This clone has only a few counts. The V gene is TRBV6-5, the J gene TRBJ2-7; D unresolved. V lost 3 bases to trimming and J lost 3 bases, with 3 bases between them. This CDR3 is built from 11 residues. The germline CDR1 and CDR2 sequences are MNHEY and SVGAGI. The CDR3 loop is CASSYLYEQYF. The CDR3 nucleotides are TGTGCCAGCAGTTATCTCTACGAGCAGTACTTC.

The CDR3 region has the DNA TGTGCCAGCAGCCCACAGGGGACGGGATCACCCCTCCACTTT. It codes for CASSPQGTGSPLHF. The V call is TRBV9, the J call TRBJ1-6; 7 bases fit TRBD1. The CDR3 is 14 amino acids. Unmatched junction bases numbered 8, after V lost 4 bases and J lost 10 bases. Germline values: CDR1 SGDLS, CDR2 YYNGEE.

The chain has TRBV5-1 and TRBJ2-7, with 7 bases lining up with TRBD1. The CDR3 is made up of 14 amino acids. The germline V gene has CDR1 SGHRS and CDR2 YFSETQ. Trimming cost V 4 bases and J 1 base; bases outside gene matches: 5. The CDR3 coding sequence is TGCGCCAGCAGCGCGGCAGGGGGTTCCTACGAGCAGTACTTC. Its protein is CASSAAGGSYEQYF.